This passage covers 5 T cell receptor beta chains from one sample sequenced in a study of T cell responses to AZD1222 COVID-19 vaccine. Profiled with immunoSEQ multiplex PCR; TCRdb holds only in-frame clones, not every one. The profile covers more than 85,000 clones, with about 86% appearing a single time and around 3.2% taken by the ten largest. The sequences come from peripheral blood, collected on day 0 of AZD1222 vaccination. The receptors shown here come from an adult in good health.

The rearrangement uses TRBV6-4 and TRBJ1-2; no definite D call. Germline CDR1 MRHNA, CDR2 SNTAGT. This CDR3 comprises 15 residues. Trimming took off 6 bases at V and 7 bases at J, with 21 bases between the two ends. CDR3 loop: CASRPDDALTAGYTF. The CDR3 nucleotides are TGTGCCAGCAGACCCGACGACGCCCTGACGGCTGGCTACACCTTC.

This clone was observed once. J is TRBJ2-5 and V is TRBV7-2, with D possibly called TRBD1 or TRBD2 (6 bases each). Between the trimmed V and J ends, which lost 5 bases and 9 bases, there was a span of 22 bases. CDR1 and CDR2 from the germline V gene are SGHTA and FQGNSA. The CDR3 totals 15 residues. DNA for the CDR3: TGTGCCAGCAGCCCGAGGGACCGCCTTAGGGGGGCCCAGTACTTC. Protein sequence: CASSPRDRLRGAQYF.

This clone was recorded only once. The chain uses TRBV7-6 and TRBJ1-1; D gene ambiguous. Trimming took 1 base from V and 4 from J, leaving 7 bases between them. The germline V gene encodes CDR1 SGHVS and CDR2 FNYEAQ. The CDR3 is 13 amino acids. The CDR3 loop reads CASSLGEGTEAFF. The CDR3 DNA is TGTGCCAGCAGCTTAGGTGAAGGCACTGAAGCTTTCTTT.

The chain is built from TRBV7-2 and TRBJ1-1; tentatively, D is TRBD1 (5 bases). Trimming took off 2 bases at V and 1 base at J, with 11 bases between the two ends. The V gene's germline CDR1 is SGHTA and CDR2 FQGNSA. CDR3 length: 15 residues. The CDR3, as DNA: TGTGCCAGCAGCTTATTCGGGGCGGAGAACACTGAAGCTTTCTTT. It codes for CASSLFGAENTEAFF.

The chain uses TRBV18 and TRBJ1-1; D is uncertain. The CDR3 has 14 amino acids. Trimming left V 2 bases short and J 5 bases short, with 12 bases between. CDR1 KGHSH and CDR2 LQKENI come from the germline V gene. The CDR3 region is CASSPWRDWTEAFF. In DNA, the CDR3 is TGTGCCAGCTCACCATGGAGGGATTGGACTGAAGCTTTCTTT.